The table lists the clone carrying this TCR beta chain with many counts. The target antigen is unknown. The source of the sample is a study of glioma-infiltrating T cells. Study-level results: Gliomas, especially low-grade, showed above-expected tissue-blood divergence; non-neoplastic patients showed below. CDR3 overlap between tissue and blood was very small.

TCR alpha and beta CDR3 regions were amplified from RNA using iRepertoire nested multiplex PCR. One-step reverse transcription and amplification started from about 100-400 ng of tissue mRNA or PBMC total RNA. TCRdb fed the multiplex PCR reads into MiXCR, producing one record per CDR3 protein. The sample holds around 180,000 distinct CDR3 sequences, about 47% seen once. Losses at the gene ends were 6 bases for V and 3 bases for J; bases not matched to a gene: 2. The germline CDR1 and CDR2 sequences are DFQATT and SNEGSKA (reference sequence). The CDR3 has 13 amino acids. Sample: glioma tissue, nonneoplastic brain tissue, or PBMCs (not recorded which). The receptor was derived from a human donor with low-grade glioma or glioblastoma, undergoing nonglioma brain surgery, or in good health (not recorded which). The chain has TRBV20-1 and TRBJ2-3; 11 bases are shared with TRBD2. This CDR3 is CSAGTSGTDTQYF. CDR3 nucleotides: TGCAGTGCGGGGACTAGCGGAACAGATACGCAGTATTTT.